Only a few counts were recorded for the clone carrying this TCR beta chain. The germline V and J ends were trimmed by 0 bases and 1 base, with 8 bases remaining between them. Per the germline V gene, CDR1 is SGHNT and CDR2 is YYREEE (reference sequence). This CDR3 is built from 14 residues. The data were taken from a study of blood T cell repertoires in COVID-19. Study-level background: Sample material is recorded as cDNA or gDNA derived from T cells, B-cell-depleted T cells, or PBMCs.

This table comes from immunoSEQ multiplex PCR, and its TCRdb copy is limited to in-frame clones, with some not included. The sample contains 360,000 or so clones, about 88% of which appear only once. The chain uses TRBV5-4 and TRBJ2-7; a possible D gene is TRBD1 (6 bases). Sequencing used PBMCs or T cells enriched from blood (not recorded which). The clonotype was recovered from a woman aged 25 to 39 who had been exposed to COVID-19. The CDR3 nucleotides read TGTGCCAGCAGCTTGGACCAGGGGTCCTACGAGCAGTACTTC. It codes for CASSLDQGSYEQYF.